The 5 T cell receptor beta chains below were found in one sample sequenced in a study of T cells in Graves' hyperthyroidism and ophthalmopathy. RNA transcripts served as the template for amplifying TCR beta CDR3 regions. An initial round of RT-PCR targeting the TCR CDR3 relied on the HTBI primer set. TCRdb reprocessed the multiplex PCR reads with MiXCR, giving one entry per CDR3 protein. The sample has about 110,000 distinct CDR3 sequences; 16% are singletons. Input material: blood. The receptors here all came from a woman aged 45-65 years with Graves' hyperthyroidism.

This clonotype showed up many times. DNA for the CDR3: TGCAGTGCTAGAGATGGCGCGGTGTTCTCCTACGAGCAGTACTTC. Translating it yields CSARDGAVFSYEQYF. This chain links TRBV20-1 with TRBJ2-7; no reliable D call. The CDR3 has 15 amino acids. In germline, CDR1 is DFQATT, CDR2 SNEGSKA (reference sequence). The V end was cut by 0 bases, the J end by 0 bases, with 12 bases between.

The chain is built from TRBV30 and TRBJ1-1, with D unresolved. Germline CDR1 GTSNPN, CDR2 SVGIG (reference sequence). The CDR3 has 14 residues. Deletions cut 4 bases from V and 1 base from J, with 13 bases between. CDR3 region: CAWMRNYWNTEAFF. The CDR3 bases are TGTGCCTGGATGCGTAACTACTGGAACACTGAAGCTTTCTTT. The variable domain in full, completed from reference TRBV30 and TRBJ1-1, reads SQTIHQWPATLVQPVGSPLSLECTVEGTSNPNLYWYRQAAGRGLQLLFYSVGIGQISSEVPQNLSASRPQDRQFILSSKKLLLSDSGFYLCAWMRNYWNTEAFFGQGTRLTVV.

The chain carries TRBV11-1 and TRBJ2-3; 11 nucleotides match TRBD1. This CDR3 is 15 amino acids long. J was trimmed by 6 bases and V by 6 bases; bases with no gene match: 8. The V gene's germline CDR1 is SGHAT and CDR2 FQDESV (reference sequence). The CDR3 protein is CASSGDRGFPDTQYF. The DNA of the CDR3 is TGTGCCAGCAGTGGGGACAGGGGGTTCCCCGATACGCAGTATTTT.

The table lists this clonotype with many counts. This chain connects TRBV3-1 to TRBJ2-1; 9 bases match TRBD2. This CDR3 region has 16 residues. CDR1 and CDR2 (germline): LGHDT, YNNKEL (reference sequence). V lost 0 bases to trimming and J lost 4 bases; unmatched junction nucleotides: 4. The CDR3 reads CASSQDRGGVYNEQFF. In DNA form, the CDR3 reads TGTGCCAGCAGCCAAGATCGCGGGGGGGTTTACAATGAGCAGTTCTTC.

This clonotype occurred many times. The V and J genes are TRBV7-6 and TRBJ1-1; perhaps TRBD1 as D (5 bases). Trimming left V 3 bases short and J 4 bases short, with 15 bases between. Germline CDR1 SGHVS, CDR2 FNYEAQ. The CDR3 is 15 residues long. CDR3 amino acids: CASSLNARAPTEAFF. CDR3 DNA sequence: TGTGCCAGCAGCTTGAACGCCAGGGCTCCCACTGAAGCTTTCTTT.